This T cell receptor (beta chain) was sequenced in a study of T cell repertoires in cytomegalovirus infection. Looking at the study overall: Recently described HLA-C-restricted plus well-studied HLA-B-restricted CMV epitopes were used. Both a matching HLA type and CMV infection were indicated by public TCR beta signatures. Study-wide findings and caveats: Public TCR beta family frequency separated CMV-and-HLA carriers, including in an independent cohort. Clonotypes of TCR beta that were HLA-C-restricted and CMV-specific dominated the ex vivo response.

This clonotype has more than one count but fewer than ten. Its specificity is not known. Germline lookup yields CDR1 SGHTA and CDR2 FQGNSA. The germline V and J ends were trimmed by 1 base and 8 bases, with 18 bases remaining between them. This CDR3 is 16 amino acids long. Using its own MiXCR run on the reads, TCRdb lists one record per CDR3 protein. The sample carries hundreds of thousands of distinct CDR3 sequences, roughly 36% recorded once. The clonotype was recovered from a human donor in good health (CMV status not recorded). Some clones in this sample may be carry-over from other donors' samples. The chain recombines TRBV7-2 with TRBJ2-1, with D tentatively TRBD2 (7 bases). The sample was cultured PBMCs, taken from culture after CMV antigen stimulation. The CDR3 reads CASSLVSRAGAYEQFF. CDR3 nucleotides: TGTGCCAGCAGCTTAGTCAGTAGGGCGGGGGCATATGAGCAGTTCTTC. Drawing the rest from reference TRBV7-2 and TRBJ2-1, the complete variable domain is GAGVSQSPSNKVTEKGKDVELRCDPISGHTALYWYRQSLGQGLEFLIYFQGNSAPDKSGLPSDRFSAERTGGSVSTLTIQRTQQEDSAVYLCASSLVSRAGAYEQFFGPGTRLTVL.